This T cell receptor beta chain was retrieved from a study of shared clonotypes between healthy human individuals. The table came from immunoSEQ multiplex PCR; TCRdb's copy has only in-frame clones and leaves some out. Counted here are 2,100,000 or so clones, 95% occurring once; the ten biggest clones make up less than 0.15%. General study points: Of the naive CD4 clonotypes, roughly 5% were shared across several donors.

Trimming removed 4 bases from V and 4 bases from J; junction bases left unmatched: 13. Germline CDR1 LNHDA, CDR2 SQIVND (reference sequence). CDR3 length equals 17 residues. In regard to this clone: Its antigen is undetermined.

This chain connects TRBV19 to TRBJ1-3; 7 bases align to TRBD1. This TCR came from a man in his late teens or twenties in good health. The sequencing input was naive CD4+ T cells sorted from blood. Subset reported: CD45RA+ positively selected. CDR3 DNA sequence: TGTGCCAGTAGTACCTCCCACATGACAGGGCGGGGAAACACCATATATTTT. Its protein product is CASSTSHMTGRGNTIYF.